This entry lists 8 T cell receptor beta chains sequenced from one sample in a study of shared clonotypes between healthy human individuals. Libraries were prepared by immunoSEQ multiplex PCR; TCRdb keeps only in-frame clonotypes and omits some of them. Of roughly 2.2 million clones listed, more than 80% are singletons. The sequenced material came from naive CD4+ T cells from PBMCs. Subset defined: CD45RA+ positively selected. These receptors all come from a man between 18 and 29 years old in good health. Some clones in this sample may be carry-over from other donors' samples.

This chain joins TRBV2 and TRBJ2-5; 11 bases are shared with TRBD2. Germline V gene lookup returns CDR1 SNHLY and CDR2 FYNNEI. The V and J ends lost 5 bases and 0 bases, in that order; junction bases with no gene match: 5. The CDR3 runs to 16 residues. Here the CDR3 DNA reads TGTGCCAGCAGTTCTAGACTAGCGGGAAACCAAGAGACCCAGTACTTC. Its protein product is CASSSRLAGNQETQYF. Full variable domain (remainder filled in from reference TRBV2 and TRBJ2-5): EPEVTQTPSHQVTQMGQEVILRCVPISNHLYFYWYRQILGQKVEFLVSFYNNEISEKSEIFDDQFSVERPDGSNFTLKIRSTKLEDSAMYFCASSSRLAGNQETQYFGPGTRLLVL.

The chain links TRBV11-2 to TRBJ1-2; tentative D call: TRBD1 (5 bases). V lost 5 bases and J lost 4, with 8 bases in between. CDR3 length: 12 residues. Germline assignment: CDR1 SGHAT and CDR2 FQNNGV. CDR3 in amino acids: CASSLTAYGYTF. Here the CDR3 DNA reads TGTGCCAGCAGCCTGACAGCCTATGGCTACACCTTC.

The CDR3 nucleotides are TGTGCCAGCAGCTTAGTCGGTTTCGGAGATACGCAGTATTTT. It translates to CASSLVGFGDTQYF. The gene calls are TRBV7-6 and TRBJ2-3; D gene uncertain. Germline lookup yields CDR1 SGHVS and CDR2 FNYEAQ. The CDR3 has 14 amino acids. The V gene lost 1 base and the J gene lost 5 bases, with 10 bases spanning the gap.

This chain connects TRBV10-3 to TRBJ1-1; the D gene is possibly TRBD1 (6 bases). Germline loops: CDR1 ENHRY, CDR2 SYGVKD. CDR3 length: 14 residues. The ends were cut back, 6 bases at V and 2 bases at J, with 13 bases in the middle. The CDR3 coding sequence is TGTGCCATCAGGGGACACGACCAAAACACTGAAGCTTTCTTT. Its protein is CAIRGHDQNTEAFF.

The CDR3 here is CASSQGTGYGELFF. The CDR3 bases are TGCGCCAGCAGCCAAGGTACTGGGTACGGGGAGCTGTTTTTT. The V and J genes are TRBV4-3 and TRBJ2-2; D unresolved. CDR1 LGHNA and CDR2 YSLEER come from the germline V gene. V was pared by 1 base and J by 7 bases, with 10 bases between. The CDR3 is 14 residues long.

In regard to this clone: Other DNA sequences in this specimen translate into the identical CDR3. The chain combines TRBV5-1 with TRBJ1-1, with D unclear. Germline loops: CDR1 SGHRS, CDR2 YFSETQ. This CDR3 has 15 residues. The V gene lost 0 bases and the J gene lost 5 bases, with 14 bases spanning the gap. The CDR3 DNA is TGCGCCAGCAGCTTGGCGCCAGGACCGGGAACTGAAGCTTTCTTT. Translating gives CASSLAPGPGTEAFF.

The CDR3 DNA is TGTGCCAGCAGGCGAGGACGGGCCCTCGGATACGAGCAGTACTTC. It translates to CASRRGRALGYEQYF. The V and J genes are TRBV7-8 and TRBJ2-7, with D hard to call. This CDR3 is built from 15 residues. Trimming took off 6 bases at V and 4 bases at J, with 19 bases between the two ends. The germline V gene encodes CDR1 SGHVS and CDR2 FQNEAQ.

The CDR3 loop reads CASSSGTGYNEQFF. Written as DNA, the CDR3 is TGTGCCAGCAGCTCCGGAACAGGGTACAATGAGCAGTTCTTC. The V and J genes are TRBV7-2 and TRBJ2-1, with D perhaps TRBD1 (6 bases). CDR3 length equals 14 residues. CDR1 and CDR2 from the germline V gene are SGHTA and FQGNSA. With 4 bases removed from V and 4 bases from J, the gap between germline ends came to 11 bases.